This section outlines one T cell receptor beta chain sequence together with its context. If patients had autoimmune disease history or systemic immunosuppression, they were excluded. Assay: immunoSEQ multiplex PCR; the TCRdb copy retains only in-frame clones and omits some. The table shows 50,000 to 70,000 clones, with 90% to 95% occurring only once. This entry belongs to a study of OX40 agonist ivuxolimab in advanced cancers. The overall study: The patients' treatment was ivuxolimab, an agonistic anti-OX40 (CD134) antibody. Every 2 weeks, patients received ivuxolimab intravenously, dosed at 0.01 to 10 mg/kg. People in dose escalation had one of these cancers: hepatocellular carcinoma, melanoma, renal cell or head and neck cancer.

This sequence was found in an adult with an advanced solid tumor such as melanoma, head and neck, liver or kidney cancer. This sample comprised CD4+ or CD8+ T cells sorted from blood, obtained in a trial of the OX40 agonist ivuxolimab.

The CDR3, as DNA: TGTGCCAGCAGTTTATGGGCGGGCGCCTCCTACGAGCAGTACTTC. This sequence encodes CASSLWAGASYEQYF. The chain recombines TRBV27 with TRBJ2-7, with a possible D match to TRBD2 (5 bases). The germline V and J ends were trimmed by 1 base and 0 bases, with 10 bases remaining between them. The germline gives CDR1 MNHEY, CDR2 SMNVEV (reference sequence). CDR3 length equals 15 residues.